The 26 T cell receptor beta chains below were found in one sample sequenced in a study of T cells after yellow fever vaccination. One entry per CDR3 protein, called by TCRdb with MiXCR from the 5' RACE reads. The data show some 400,000 distinct CDR3 sequences, approximately 6% seen once. The source material was PBMCs, sampled 5 days after the yellow fever booster vaccination. Receptors were obtained from a man aged 25-45 years who received the YFV17D yellow fever vaccine.

The gene calls are TRBV29-1 and TRBJ1-2; D ambiguous. The germline CDR1 and CDR2 sequences are SQVTM and ANQGSEA. V lost 1 base and J 4 bases, leaving 16 bases between the germline ends. CDR3 size: 15 residues. The CDR3 protein is CSVEGEFGRTYGYTF. Written as DNA, the CDR3 is TGCAGCGTTGAAGGGGAGTTCGGCAGGACCTATGGCTACACCTTC.

The chain employs TRBV28 and TRBJ1-1, with D possibly TRBD1 on 5 matching bases. The CDR3 loop spans 13 amino acids. The germline gives CDR1 MDHEN, CDR2 SYDVKM. The germline V and J ends were trimmed by 8 bases and 4 bases, with 14 bases remaining between them. The CDR3 coding sequence is TGTGCCAGCCGAACCAGGGCGGTCACTGAAGCTTTCTTT. As protein: CASRTRAVTEAFF.

CDR3 protein: CASSSALVSYEQYF. As DNA, the CDR3 is TGTGCCAGCAGCTCCGCCCTGGTAAGCTACGAGCAGTACTTC. This chain connects TRBV7-9 to TRBJ2-7; no clear D. CDR3 length: 14 amino acids. V was clipped by 4 bases and J by 3 bases, with 13 bases between them. In germline, CDR1 is SEHNR, CDR2 FQNEAQ (reference sequence). Supplemented by reference TRBV7-9 and TRBJ2-7, the full variable domain reads DTGVSQNPRHKITKRGQNVTFRCDPISEHNRLYWYRQTLGQGPEFLTYFQNEAQLEKSRLLSDRFSAERPKGSFSTLEIQRTEQGDSAMYLCASSSALVSYEQYFGPGTRLTVT.

This clonotype came up a few times. The gene calls are TRBV20-1 and TRBJ2-3; the match to TRBD2 covers 12 bases. This CDR3 is built from 15 residues. The ends lost 5 bases at V and 2 bases at J; junction bases unmatched: 5. Germline V lookup: CDR1 DFQATT, CDR2 SNEGSKA (reference sequence). The CDR3 nucleotides are TGCAGTGCTCCCCGACTAGCGGGGGACACAGATACGCAGTATTTT. Amino acid sequence: CSAPRLAGDTDTQYF.

This clonotype occurred many times. The V call is TRBV14, the J call TRBJ2-2; a possible D gene is TRBD1 (5 bases). The germline gives CDR1 SGHDN, CDR2 FVKESK. Trimming pared 0 bases from V and 4 bases from J, leaving 15 bases between. The CDR3 is made up of 17 amino acids. CDR3 sequence reads: CASSQDHPGMGTGELFF. The DNA for the CDR3 is TGTGCCAGCAGCCAAGATCATCCAGGGATGGGCACCGGGGAGCTGTTTTTT.

This clonotype was found a few times. The chain employs TRBV5-1 and TRBJ2-2; D might be TRBD1 (6 bases). In germline, CDR1 is SGHRS, CDR2 YFSETQ. This CDR3 has 17 amino acids. V dropped 1 base and J dropped 5 bases, with 18 bases sitting between them. CDR3 sequence reads: CASSLTGFGDPTGELFF. DNA for the CDR3: TGCGCCAGCAGCTTGACAGGGTTCGGGGATCCAACCGGGGAGCTGTTTTTT.

The rearrangement links TRBV20-1 to TRBJ2-1; a possible D gene is TRBD2 (6 bases). The germline V gene has CDR1 DFQATT and CDR2 SNEGSKA (reference sequence). V gave up 2 bases and J gave up 3 bases, with 14 bases separating them. The CDR3 extends over 15 amino acids. CDR3 residues: CSARKTGLRYNEQFF. DNA of the CDR3: TGCAGTGCTAGAAAAACGGGACTTCGCTACAATGAGCAGTTCTTC.

This clonotype was counted ten times or more. J is TRBJ2-7 and V is TRBV4-3, with D possibly matching TRBD2 (6 bases). V was clipped by 4 bases and J by 2 bases, with 18 bases between them. The CDR3 is 16 amino acids. Germline V gene sequence: CDR1 LGHNA, CDR2 YSLEER. CDR3 nucleotide sequence: TGCGCCAGCAGCCGGGCGCGAGCGGGTGACCCCTACGAGCAGTACTTC. It is translated as CASSRARAGDPYEQYF.

A note on this clonotype: One junction end disagrees with the germline gene, perhaps due to a read error. This chain joins TRBV12-3 or TRBV12-4 and TRBJ2-7; 8 bases map to TRBD1. This CDR3 has 14 residues. The CDR3 sequence: CASKPGQASHEQYF. The CDR3 DNA follows: TGTGCCAGCAAACCGGGACAGGCCTCCCACGAGCAGTACTTC.

This clonotype was detected many times. V gene TRBV11-2 combines with J gene TRBJ2-5; D uncertain. Per the germline V gene, CDR1 is SGHAT and CDR2 is FQNNGV. Trimming removed 1 base at V and 1 base at J, with 7 bases between. CDR3 length: 14 residues. The CDR3 nucleotides are TGTGCCAGCAGCTTAGGGGCAGGCCAAGAGACCCAGTACTTC. Translating it yields CASSLGAGQETQYF.

At least ten counts were recorded for this clonotype. The rearrangement joins TRBV29-1 to TRBJ2-3; unclear D gene. This CDR3 spans 13 amino acids. Germline V CDR1 and CDR2: SQVTM, ANQGSEA. V gave up 3 bases and J gave up 2 bases, with 9 bases separating them. The CDR3 DNA follows: TGCAGCGTTGAGTTTGCCATCACAGATACGCAGTATTTT. Its translation is CSVEFAITDTQYF.

This clonotype came up many times. CDR3 DNA: TGTGCCAGCACTGACGAAGGCTCCTTCTCCTACGAGCAGTACTTC. Protein product: CASTDEGSFSYEQYF. V and J are TRBV6-2 or TRBV6-3 and TRBJ2-7; no reliable D call. CDR1 and CDR2 (germline): MNHEY, SVGEGT. V was pared by 7 bases and J by 0 bases, with 16 bases between. The length of the CDR3 is 15 residues.

This sequence joins TRBV10-3 and TRBJ2-1, with 8 bases that match TRBD2. CDR1 ENHRY and CDR2 SYGVKD come from the germline V gene. J gave up 5 bases and V 6 bases, and 3 bases lay outside the gene matches. This CDR3 is 13 amino acids long. The CDR3 spells CAIRGTSHNEQFF. In nucleotides, the CDR3 is TGTGCCATCAGGGGGACTAGTCACAATGAGCAGTTCTTC.

The genes are TRBV3-1 and TRBJ2-2, with a tentative D call TRBD1 (5 bases). Germline values: CDR1 LGHDT, CDR2 YNNKEL (reference sequence). V lost 3 bases to trimming and J lost 10 bases, with 12 bases between them. This CDR3 comprises 13 residues. The CDR3 DNA is TGTGCCAGCAGCCATCGTGTAGGGGTGGAGCTGTTTTTT. This sequence encodes CASSHRVGVELFF. Full variable domain (missing parts from reference TRBV3-1 and TRBJ2-2): DTAVSQTPKYLVTQMGNDKSIKCEQNLGHDTMYWYKQDSKKFLKIMFSYNNKELIINETVPNRFSPKSPDKAHLNLHINSLELGDSAVYFCASSHRVGVELFFGEGSRLTVL.

There are many counts of this clonotype. The rearrangement uses TRBV5-6 and TRBJ2-1, with TRBD2 as a possible D gene (7 bases). The V gene lost 1 base and the J gene lost 10 bases, with 21 bases spanning the gap. CDR3 size: 16 residues. The germline gives CDR1 SGHDT, CDR2 YYEEEE. The CDR3: CASSLNRGATANEQFF. In DNA, the CDR3 is TGTGCCAGCAGCTTGAATCGGGGGGCCACTGCCAACGAGCAGTTCTTC.

Comment on this clonotype: Compared with germline, one end of the junction differs, possibly owing to a read error. This CDR3 is CASSSGLAIYKEQFF. In nucleotides, the CDR3 is TGTGCCAGCAGCTCCGGACTAGCCATCTACAAAGAGCAGTTCTTC. This sequence joins TRBV7-8 and TRBJ2-1; 8 bases line up with TRBD2. This CDR3 is built from 15 residues. CDR1 is SGHVS, CDR2 FQNEAQ, per germline.

This clonotype was picked up many times. The gene calls are TRBV12-3 or TRBV12-4 and TRBJ1-4, with no clear D. The V end was cut by 4 bases, the J end by 8 bases, with 5 bases between. This CDR3 spans 11 amino acids. The CDR3 loop reads CASSWREKLFF. The DNA of the CDR3 is TGTGCCAGCAGTTGGCGAGAAAAACTGTTTTTT.

In its sample, this clonotype was seen a few times. J is TRBJ1-2 and V is TRBV6-2 or TRBV6-3; D is unresolved. With 6 bases removed from V and 7 bases from J, the gap between germline ends came to 6 bases. Germline V gene lookup returns CDR1 MNHEY and CDR2 SVGEGT. CDR3 length: 10 amino acids. CDR3 in amino acids: CASRWFGYTF. CDR3 bases: TGTGCCAGCAGATGGTTTGGCTACACCTTC.

This chain joins TRBV5-4 and TRBJ2-4, with 13 bases identical to TRBD2. Germline V lookup: CDR1 SGHNT, CDR2 YYREEE (reference sequence). This CDR3 has 16 residues. Germline trimming cut 4 bases from V and 6 bases from J; bases unmatched to any gene: 7. The CDR3 region has the DNA TGTGCCAGCAGCCCAAGGACTAGCGGGAGTGGAAACATTCAGTACTTC. Translation: CASSPRTSGSGNIQYF.

This clonotype was seen a handful of times. The chain has TRBV7-9 and TRBJ2-7; unclear D gene. Between the trimmed V and J ends, which lost 0 bases and 5 bases, there was a span of 5 bases. The CDR3 extends over 12 amino acids. The germline V gene encodes CDR1 SEHNR and CDR2 FQNEAQ (reference sequence). CDR3 DNA sequence: TGTGCCAGCAGCTTAGCGTATGACGAGCAGTACTTC. It is translated as CASSLAYDEQYF.

The V and J genes are TRBV24-1 and TRBJ2-3, with TRBD2 identical over 10 bases. The V segment lost 3 bases and the J segment 1 base; nucleotides outside the gene matches: 3. CDR1 KGHDR and CDR2 SFDVKD come from the germline V gene. The CDR3 has 16 residues. The CDR3 nucleotides are TGTGCCACCAGTGATCCTAGCGGGAGCGGCACAGATACGCAGTATTTT. Translation gives CATSDPSGSGTDTQYF.

At least ten counts were recorded for this clonotype. This chain links TRBV5-1 with TRBJ2-1, with 14 bases that match TRBD2. The CDR3 extends over 16 amino acids. Germline V gene lookup returns CDR1 SGHRS and CDR2 YFSETQ. Losses at the gene ends were 4 bases for V and 8 bases for J; bases not matched to a gene: 8. CDR3 in amino acids: CASSGGTSGSIDEQFF. The CDR3, as DNA: TGCGCCAGCAGCGGAGGGACTAGCGGGAGTATTGATGAGCAGTTCTTC.

This clonotype was picked up a small number of times. The chain uses TRBV28 and TRBJ2-3; no firm D call. The V gene's germline CDR1 is MDHEN and CDR2 SYDVKM. This CDR3 is 13 amino acids long. Trimming left V 7 bases short and J 5 bases short, with 13 bases between. In DNA form, the CDR3 reads TGTGCCAGCAACTCTCGAATGGGAGATACGCAGTATTTT. Protein: CASNSRMGDTQYF.

This clonotype was counted only a few times. This chain joins TRBV19 and TRBJ1-1, with 8 bases that match TRBD1. Germline CDR1 is LNHDA and CDR2 is SQIVND (reference sequence). Losses at the gene ends were 8 bases for V and 4 bases for J; bases not matched to a gene: 6. The CDR3 sequence is 13 residues long. The CDR3 nucleotides read TGTGCCAGTGCTGGACAGGGAAGCACTGAAGCTTTCTTT. Its protein is CASAGQGSTEAFF.

V is TRBV12-5 and J is TRBJ1-2; 7 bases match TRBD1. The CDR3 sequence is 14 residues long. The V gene end was trimmed by 5 bases and the J gene end by 7 bases; junction bases not matched to a gene: 10. Germline values: CDR1 LGHNT, CDR2 FRNRAP. The CDR3 coding sequence is TGTGCTAGTGGTGGGGTGACAGGGAACGCTGGCTACACCTTC. Its translation is CASGGVTGNAGYTF.

V and J are TRBV12-3 or TRBV12-4 and TRBJ2-7; maybe TRBD1 (5 bases). This CDR3 is 13 amino acids long. The ends were cut back, 9 bases at V and 0 bases at J, with 12 bases in the middle. CDR3 amino acids: CASEDTSSYEQYF. The CDR3 coding sequence is TGTGCCAGTGAGGACACAAGCTCCTACGAGCAGTACTTC.